One and the same sample provided the 31 T cell receptor beta chains below, sequenced in a study of long-term antiretroviral therapy in people with HIV. Running of the v3.0 immunoSEQ assay took place at survey level. Clones were read by immunoSEQ multiplex PCR, and TCRdb kept only the in-frame ones, dropping some. This table has around 27,000 clones, about 85% appearing once. The sequenced sample was unsorted PBMCs, obtained 3 years after starting antiretroviral therapy. The source is a man between 35 and 55 years old with HIV.

The chain combines TRBV7-6 with TRBJ2-7; D gene unclear. Germline V gene data show CDR1 as SGHVS and CDR2 as FNYEAQ. The V end was cut by 2 bases, the J end by 6 bases, with 11 bases between. This CDR3 is built from 13 residues. The CDR3 nucleotides read TGTGCCAGCAGCTTAAGTAGCCAAGCCGAGCAGTACTTC. It codes for CASSLSSQAEQYF.

The chain is built from TRBV7-3 and TRBJ2-7; D not certain. Trimming took 2 bases from V and 3 from J, leaving 8 bases between them. This CDR3 is built from 13 residues. Per the germline V gene, CDR1 is SGHTA and CDR2 is FQGTGA. The CDR3 loop reads CASSLGHSYEQYF. In DNA form, the CDR3 reads TGTGCCAGCAGCTTAGGCCACAGCTACGAGCAGTACTTC.

DNA for the CDR3: TGTGCCAGCAGCTATTACGGGAACACTGAAGCTTTCTTT. Protein product: CASSYYGNTEAFF. The chain is built from TRBV7-9 and TRBJ1-1, with no clear D. CDR1 is SEHNR and CDR2 is FQNEAQ in the germline V gene (reference sequence). Trimming left V 4 bases short and J 1 base short, with 7 bases between. The CDR3 spans 13 residues. The whole variable domain, filled in from reference TRBV7-9 and TRBJ1-1, reads DTGVSQNPRHKITKRGQNVTFRCDPISEHNRLYWYRQTLGQGPEFLTYFQNEAQLEKSRLLSDRFSAERPKGSFSTLEIQRTEQGDSAMYLCASSYYGNTEAFFGQGTRLTVV.

This clone was observed a single time. The CDR3 loop is CSVMGNTEAFF. CDR3 coding DNA: TGCAGCGTCATGGGTAACACTGAAGCTTTCTTT. This chain uses TRBV29-1 with TRBJ1-1, with unresolved D. Germline assignment: CDR1 SQVTM and CDR2 ANQGSEA. The germline V and J ends were trimmed by 6 bases and 2 bases, with 7 bases remaining between them. CDR3 length: 11 residues.

V and J are TRBV6-6 and TRBJ1-5; the match to TRBD1 covers 8 bases. Trimming at V came to 5 bases and at J to 8 bases, leaving 14 bases not matched to a gene. This CDR3 has 16 amino acids. CDR1 and CDR2 (germline): MNHNY, SVGAGI (reference sequence). CDR3 sequence (DNA): TGTGCCAGCAGTAGTCAGGGGGCCGGATGGAAGAAGCCCCAGCATTTT. The encoded protein is CASSSQGAGWKKPQHF.

This clone has only a few counts. CDR3: CASSETRPSLGELFF. The CDR3 region has the DNA TGCGCCAGCAGTGAGACTAGACCGTCCCTCGGGGAGCTGTTTTTT. The genes are TRBV10-1 and TRBJ2-2; D is possibly TRBD2 (5 bases). Looked up from germline, CDR1 is WNHNN and CDR2 is SYGVQD (reference sequence). This CDR3 spans 15 amino acids. V gave up 2 bases and J gave up 7 bases, with 14 bases separating them.

This chain joins TRBV14 and TRBJ2-1; TRBD2 agrees at 11 bases. The CDR3 consists of 14 residues. Trimming cost V 4 bases and J 9 bases; bases outside gene matches: 5. CDR1 is SGHDN and CDR2 is FVKESK in the germline V gene. DNA of the CDR3: TGTGCCAGCAGCCCACTACTAGCGGGAGTTGAGCAGTTCTTC. It yields the protein CASSPLLAGVEQFF.

V is TRBV9 and J is TRBJ2-3, with 11 positions matching TRBD2. The CDR3 has 15 amino acids. V lost 0 bases, J lost 6 bases, and 3 bases stayed unmatched. Germline values: CDR1 SGDLS, CDR2 YYNGEE. CDR3 coding DNA: TGTGCCAGCAGCGTAGTAGCGGGGGGGTCGGATACGCAGTATTTT. This codes for CASSVVAGGSDTQYF.

This chain connects TRBV11-2 to TRBJ1-5, with 9 bases matching TRBD1. This CDR3 comprises 15 residues. The V gene end was trimmed by 3 bases and the J gene end by 5 bases; junction bases not matched to a gene: 5. Germline-derived CDR1 and CDR2 are SGHAT and FQNNGV. CDR3 sequence: CASSFGTGYHQPQHF. The DNA of the CDR3 is TGTGCCAGCAGCTTCGGGACAGGGTATCATCAGCCCCAGCATTTT.

V is TRBV2 and J is TRBJ1-1; D call uncertain. The germline CDR1 and CDR2 sequences are SNHLY and FYNNEI. Trimming left V 3 bases short and J 3 bases short, with 14 bases between. CDR3 length: 15 amino acids. CDR3 sequence: CASSERAGDYTEAFF. CDR3 in DNA: TGTGCCAGCAGTGAGAGGGCTGGGGATTACACTGAAGCTTTCTTT.

CDR3 bases: TGCGCCAGCAGCTTGGGGACTAGTTCGGATACGCAGTATTTT. It encodes CASSLGTSSDTQYF. The gene calls are TRBV5-1 and TRBJ2-3; 7 bases align to TRBD2. This CDR3 contains 14 residues. V lost 0 bases and J lost 6; bases outside the gene matches: 4. Germline V gene lookup returns CDR1 SGHRS and CDR2 YFSETQ.

The chain joins TRBV5-6 to TRBJ2-2; no clear D. This CDR3 comprises 14 residues. Germline-derived CDR1 and CDR2 are SGHDT and YYEEEE. V dropped 1 base and J dropped 4 bases, with 8 bases sitting between them. CDR3 amino acids: CASSLLKGTGELFF. CDR3 coding DNA: TGTGCCAGCAGCTTGTTGAAGGGCACCGGGGAGCTGTTTTTT.

The chain joins TRBV27 to TRBJ1-2; 9 bases line up with TRBD1. V lost 3 bases and J lost 0; bases outside the gene matches: 11. Germline CDR1 is MNHEY and CDR2 is SMNVEV (reference sequence). The CDR3 is 18 residues long. The CDR3 nucleotides read TGTGCCAGCAGTTTGTCGACCCCTCGACAGGGGGCTAACTATGGCTACACCTTC. Encoded protein: CASSLSTPRQGANYGYTF.

The chain recombines TRBV7-9 with TRBJ1-4; perhaps TRBD1 as D (6 bases). CDR1 SEHNR and CDR2 FQNEAQ come from the germline V gene (reference sequence). The CDR3 is made up of 16 amino acids. V was clipped by 1 base and J by 4 bases, with 13 bases between them. CDR3 amino acids: CASSLVPGAGNEKLFF. CDR3 bases: TGTGCCAGCAGCTTAGTACCAGGGGCCGGTAATGAAAAACTGTTTTTT.

The chain joins TRBV27 to TRBJ1-1, with D uncertain. In germline, CDR1 is MNHEY, CDR2 SMNVEV (reference sequence). Trimming left V 5 bases short and J 0 bases short, with 13 bases between. The CDR3 contains 15 residues. The CDR3 sequence is CASSPTGLMNTEAFF. The CDR3 nucleotides are TGTGCCAGCAGTCCAACTGGGCTGATGAACACTGAAGCTTTCTTT.

The chain links TRBV7-6 to TRBJ2-2, with TRBD2 as a possible D gene (6 bases). V shed 2 bases and J shed 5 bases, with 9 bases lying between them. The CDR3 loop spans 14 amino acids. Germline V gene data show CDR1 as SGHVS and CDR2 as FNYEAQ. CDR3 protein: CASSLSGLTGELFF. CDR3 DNA sequence: TGTGCCAGCAGCTTATCGGGACTTACCGGGGAGCTGTTTTTT.

In its sample, this clone was seen a few times. Written as DNA, the CDR3 is TGCGCCAGCAGCGGAGGACAGGGGAGCTCCTACGAGCAGTACTTC. Amino acid sequence: CASSGGQGSSYEQYF. The chain has TRBV5-1 and TRBJ2-7, with 9 bases identical to TRBD1. The junction had 5 bases not matched to a gene; V was cut back by 4 bases and J by 0 bases. CDR3 length: 15 residues. Looked up from germline, CDR1 is SGHRS and CDR2 is YFSETQ. Using reference TRBV5-1 and TRBJ2-7 for the parts outside the CDR3, the full variable domain is KAGVTQTPRYLIKTRGQQVTLSCSPISGHRSVSWYQQTPGQGLQFLFEYFSETQRNKGNFPGRFSGRQFSNSRSEMNVSTLELGDSALYLCASSGGQGSSYEQYFGPGTRLTVT.

The chain employs TRBV6-6 and TRBJ1-1; 12 nucleotides line up with TRBD1. Germline V CDR1 and CDR2: MNHNY, SVGAGI (reference sequence). The CDR3 has 15 amino acids. V lost 0 bases to trimming and J lost 10 bases; unmatched junction nucleotides: 6. The CDR3 DNA reads TGTGCCAGCAGTTACTCGGGACAGGGGGCCGTTTCAGCTTTCTTT. It encodes CASSYSGQGAVSAFF.

This clone has only a few counts. The chain employs TRBV2 and TRBJ1-2; D unresolved. The CDR3 length is 11 residues. V was trimmed by 8 bases and J by 8 bases, leaving 12 bases between them. Germline lookup yields CDR1 SNHLY and CDR2 FYNNEI. The CDR3 DNA follows: TGTGCCAGCCGGACGGCGAGAGGCTACACCTTC. The encoded protein is CASRTARGYTF.

J is TRBJ2-7 and V is TRBV29-1; D call uncertain. Germline V gene data show CDR1 as SQVTM and CDR2 as ANQGSEA. V was pared by 6 bases and J by 0 bases, with 15 bases between. The length of the CDR3 is 14 residues. The CDR3 DNA reads TGCAGCGTCTCGTCTGAACAAGGCTCCTACGAGCAGTACTTC. It translates to CSVSSEQGSYEQYF.

The gene calls are TRBV30 and TRBJ1-1; D is ambiguous. V was cut by 0 bases and J by 3 bases, with 14 bases left in between. The germline V gene has CDR1 GTSNPN and CDR2 SVGIG (reference sequence). The CDR3 spans 15 residues. Written as DNA, the CDR3 is TGTGCCTGGAGTGTATGGGATAGGTCTTACACTGAAGCTTTCTTT. As protein: CAWSVWDRSYTEAFF.

The CDR3 loop is CALDGAGGPPDTQYF. The CDR3 coding sequence is TGTGCCCTGGACGGGGCGGGAGGGCCCCCAGATACGCAGTATTTT. The chain joins TRBV30 to TRBJ2-3; 9 positions match TRBD2. Trimming removed 8 bases from V and 4 bases from J; junction bases left unmatched: 13. CDR1 GTSNPN and CDR2 SVGIG come from the germline V gene (reference sequence). This CDR3 region has 15 residues.

V usage is TRBV30 and J usage is TRBJ2-3; 8 positions match TRBD1. There are 16 residues in the CDR3. The junction had 16 bases not matched to a gene; V was cut back by 7 bases and J by 4 bases. Germline V gene lookup returns CDR1 GTSNPN and CDR2 SVGIG (reference sequence). CDR3 DNA sequence: TGTGCCTCCGGACTACACCAGGGGGCGCTTGCAGATACGCAGTATTTT. Its translation is CASGLHQGALADTQYF.

The chain couples TRBV10-2 to TRBJ2-3; TRBD2 is a possible D gene (7 bases). Trimming left V 8 bases short and J 5 bases short, with 26 bases between. Germline V gene sequence: CDR1 WSHSY, CDR2 SAAADI. The CDR3 extends over 17 amino acids. The CDR3 here is CASQGRGGRTLEDTQYF. The DNA for the CDR3 is TGCGCCAGCCAAGGGAGGGGGGGCCGTACTTTAGAAGATACGCAGTATTTT.

This sequence joins TRBV7-2 and TRBJ2-1; TRBD2 agrees at 10 bases. V gave up 9 bases and J gave up 4 bases; unmatched junction bases: 12. The CDR3 contains 16 residues. CDR1 SGHTA and CDR2 FQGNSA come from the germline V gene. This CDR3 reads CASTRWVAGGYNEQFF. CDR3 nucleotides: TGTGCCAGTACCCGGTGGGTAGCGGGGGGTTACAATGAGCAGTTCTTC.

This clone was picked up one time. The J gene is TRBJ2-2, the V gene TRBV5-1; no firm D call. V was cut by 9 bases and J by 4 bases, with 16 bases left in between. The CDR3 is 14 residues long. Germline assignment: CDR1 SGHRS and CDR2 YFSETQ. The CDR3 sequence: CATALVQSTGELFF. The CDR3 DNA reads TGCGCCACGGCCCTTGTCCAGAGCACCGGGGAGCTGTTTTTT.

The rearrangement joins TRBV6-6 to TRBJ2-7; no definite D call. Trimming took 5 bases from V and 7 from J, leaving 15 bases between them. Germline values: CDR1 MNHNY, CDR2 SVGAGI (reference sequence). The CDR3 contains 13 residues. The CDR3 is CASSGETGWEQYF. CDR3 DNA: TGTGCCAGCAGTGGCGAGACCGGATGGGAGCAGTACTTC.

The rearrangement joins TRBV5-4 to TRBJ2-1; D tentatively fits TRBD1 or TRBD2 (5 bases each). Germline CDR1 SGHNT, CDR2 YYREEE (reference sequence). The germline V and J ends were trimmed by 5 bases and 5 bases, with 5 bases remaining between them. The CDR3 covers 11 residues. The CDR3 bases are TGTGCCAGCAGGGGGGACAATGAGCAGTTCTTC. Its protein is CASRGDNEQFF. The whole variable domain, filled in from reference TRBV5-4 and TRBJ2-1, reads ETGVTQSPTHLIKTRGQQVTLRCSSQSGHNTVSWYQQALGQGPQFIFQYYREEENGRGNFPPRFSGLQFPNYSSELNVNALELDDSALYLCASRGDNEQFFGPGTRLTVL.

A few counts support this clone. The chain combines TRBV19 with TRBJ2-3; D ambiguous. The germline V gene has CDR1 LNHDA and CDR2 SQIVND (reference sequence). The CDR3 contains 13 residues. Between the trimmed V and J ends, which lost 8 bases and 0 bases, there was a span of 9 bases. CDR3 DNA sequence: TGTGCCAGTGGTAACTATAGCACAGATACGCAGTATTTT. Translating it yields CASGNYSTDTQYF.

The count of this clone is one. This chain uses TRBV2 with TRBJ1-1; TRBD1 might be the D (6 bases). The CDR3 contains 15 residues. With 7 bases removed from V and 1 base from J, the gap between germline ends came to 16 bases. Germline V CDR1 and CDR2: SNHLY, FYNNEI. The CDR3 bases are TGTGCCAGCACCGCACAGGGTCTGGGGAACACTGAAGCTTTCTTT. Protein: CASTAQGLGNTEAFF.

This clone was counted once. The rearrangement uses TRBV27 and TRBJ2-3, with TRBD2 as a possible D gene (6 bases). Germline V CDR1 and CDR2: MNHEY, SMNVEV (reference sequence). The CDR3 extends over 15 amino acids. Trimming cost V 4 bases and J 2 bases, with 13 bases left between them. The CDR3 DNA reads as TGTGCCAGCAGTTGGGGAACGGGAGTCACAGATACGCAGTATTTT. Its protein product is CASSWGTGVTDTQYF.